The 8 T cell receptor beta chains presented below share a single source sample, sequenced in a study of blood T cell repertoires in COVID-19 (TCRdb year 2020). Libraries were constructed by the immunoSEQ multiplex PCR assay. TCRdb holds this immuneACCESS table with in-frame rearrangements only. Some clones are missing; in checked studies, unresolved V genes explain under half, and the rest has no known cause. The sample data list roughly 360,000 clones, and roughly 86% of these were observed just once. The ten largest make up 1.3% of the sample. Source material: PBMCs or T cells enriched from blood (not recorded which). The receptors originated from a man aged 25 to 40 who had recovered from COVID-19.

The genes are TRBV6-2 or TRBV6-3 and TRBJ2-7; TRBD1 agrees at 11 bases. Trimming took 6 bases from V and 3 from J; bases not matched to a gene: 19. There are 19 residues in the CDR3. From germline, CDR1 is MNHEY and CDR2 SVGEGT. CDR3 nucleotide sequence: TGTGCCAGCAGCCCTATGGTCCCTATGGGACAGGGGGGGGTCTACGAGCAGTACTTC. Translating it yields CASSPMVPMGQGGVYEQYF.

The gene calls are TRBV5-4 and TRBJ2-5; 9 bases are a match to TRBD1. Germline assignment: CDR1 SGHNT and CDR2 YYREEE (reference sequence). The CDR3 covers 13 residues. V was clipped by 3 bases and J by 6 bases; unmatched bases: 3. The CDR3 region is CASSWGQGQTQYF. In DNA form, the CDR3 reads TGTGCCAGCAGCTGGGGACAGGGACAGACCCAGTACTTC.

A word on this clone: The sample has other DNA sequences that encode this CDR3 too. The CDR3 nucleotides read TGTGCCAGCTCACAAGGACAGGGCCTTTACAATGAGCAGTTCTTC. The encoded protein is CASSQGQGLYNEQFF. This chain uses TRBV18 with TRBJ2-1, with TRBD1 matching 8 bases. Trimming took 4 bases from V and 4 from J; bases not matched to a gene: 6. CDR1 and CDR2 from the germline V gene are KGHSH and LQKENI. This CDR3 has 15 residues.

This clone was detected only a few times. The rearrangement links TRBV14 to TRBJ1-4, with TRBD1 identical over 12 bases. CDR1 is SGHDN, CDR2 FVKESK, per germline. J was trimmed by 12 bases and V by 3 bases; bases with no gene match: 5. The CDR3 is 14 amino acids. This CDR3 is CASSQGQGARELFF. For the CDR3, the DNA is TGTGCCAGCAGCCAGGGACAGGGGGCGCGGGAACTGTTTTTT. Combining the CDR3 with reference TRBV14 and TRBJ1-4 gives the whole variable domain EAGVTQFPSHSVIEKGQTVTLRCDPISGHDNLYWYRRVMGKEIKFLLHFVKESKQDESGMPNNRFLAERTGGTYSTLKVQPAELEDSGVYFCASSQGQGARELFFGSGTQLSVL.

V and J are TRBV7-9 and TRBJ1-2, with no clear D. Germline values: CDR1 SEHNR, CDR2 FQNEAQ (reference sequence). The V and J ends lost 5 bases and 0 bases respectively, with 4 bases between them. The CDR3 is 12 residues long. The DNA of the CDR3 is TGTGCCAGCAGCGAGACTAACTATGGCTACACCTTC. This encodes CASSETNYGYTF.

This clone appeared once. The gene calls are TRBV21-1 and TRBJ1-4; the table names TRBD1, a call not compared with the DNA. TRBV21-1 is shown as a pseudogene. The CDR3 loop spans 18 amino acids. In DNA form, the CDR3 reads TGTGCCAGCAGCAAAGCACAGGGGCGGATAAGAACTAATGAAAAACTGTTTTTT. Translated: CASSKAQGRIRTNEKLFF.

The chain combines TRBV25-1 with TRBJ1-1; TRBD1 agrees at 7 bases. The junction had 2 bases not matched to a gene; V was cut back by 6 bases and J by 1 base. Germline-derived CDR1 and CDR2 are MGHDK and SYGVNS. This CDR3 comprises 13 residues. The CDR3: CASRDRSNTEAFF. In DNA, the CDR3 is TGTGCCAGCAGGGACAGGTCGAACACTGAAGCTTTCTTT.

This sequence joins TRBV19 and TRBJ1-2; D possibly corresponds to TRBD1 (5 bases). Trimming shortened V by 3 bases and J by 4 bases, and 12 bases separated the two germline ends. Germline-derived CDR1 and CDR2 are LNHDA and SQIVND (reference sequence). The CDR3 has 14 amino acids. The CDR3 is CASSIRVDSYGYTF. CDR3 DNA sequence: TGTGCCAGTAGTATTCGGGTAGACAGCTATGGCTACACCTTC.